Listed below are T cell receptor beta chains from one sample, sequenced in a study of primary melanoma T cells and metastatic recurrence. Assay: immunoSEQ multiplex PCR; the TCRdb copy retains only in-frame clones and omits some. Of some 700 clones in the sample, 80% to 90% were seen once. The sequencing input was melanoma tumor tissue. These TCRs come from a human donor with melanoma. CDR3s include the opening cysteine and the closing phenylalanine or tryptophan. A D gene is named only where the DNA matches it firmly. For some rows the clone size is stated as once, few or many, or as a class when expanded; others skip it.

clone_size,d_call,j_call,v_call,cdr3_aa,cdr3_nt
NA,TRBD1,TRBJ1-2,TRBV11-3,CASSVTGTGPYGYTF,TGTGCCAGCAGCGTTACCGGGACAGGCCCATATGGCTACACCTTC
NA,NA,TRBJ2-5,TRBV12-5,CASRGLGYQETQYF,TGTGCCAGCCGAGGTTTGGGGTACCAAGAGACCCAGTACTTC
few,TRBD1,TRBJ1-2,TRBV11-3,CASRIGATGDNYGYTF,TGTGCCAGCAGGATCGGGGCGACAGGGGATAACTATGGCTACACCTTC
NA,TRBD1,TRBJ1-1,TRBV7-6,CASSLTKAGGTEAFF,TGTGCCAGCAGCTTAACGAAGGCAGGGGGCACTGAAGCTTTCTTT
NA,TRBD2,TRBJ2-5,TRBV25-1,CASRATSSGETQYF,TGTGCCAGCAGGGCGACTAGCTCTGGAGAGACCCAGTACTTC
NA,NA,TRBJ1-1,TRBV19,CASRSSAGGLTEAFF,TGTGCCAGTAGGTCCTCGGCCGGGGGTTTGACTGAAGCTTTCTTT
NA,TRBD2,TRBJ2-3,TRBV6-8,CASSPWTSGGTFRQYF,TGTGCCAGCAGTCCCTGGACTAGCGGGGGGACCTTTCGGCAGTATTTT
NA,TRBD1,TRBJ1-1,TRBV11-3,CASSLPQGAYTEAFF,TGTGCCAGCAGCTTACCACAGGGGGCGTACACTGAAGCTTTCTTT
NA,NA,TRBJ2-7,TRBV1,CASSQVGQGAYEQYF,NA
NA,NA,TRBJ2-5,TRBV6-8,CAISSGGARETQYF,TGTGCCATCAGTAGTGGGGGGGCCCGAGAGACCCAGTACTTC
NA,NA,TRBJ1-5,TRBV15,CATSRDLGQNQPQHF,TGTGCCACCAGCAGAGACTTAGGACAGAATCAGCCCCAGCATTTT
NA,NA,TRBJ1-1,TRBV19,CASQWDQNTEAFF,TGTGCCAGTCAGTGGGACCAGAACACTGAAGCTTTCTTT
few,TRBD2,TRBJ2-3,TRBV19,CASSIGSGGTIFTDTQYF,TGTGCCAGTAGTATAGGGAGCGGGGGGACCATCTTCACAGATACGCAGTATTTT
NA,NA,TRBJ1-5,TRBV11-3,CASSLGGEHQPQHF,TGTGCCAGCAGCTTAGGGGGGGAGCATCAGCCCCAGCATTTT
NA,NA,TRBJ2-7,TRBV4-1,CASSQDTGIYEQYF,TGCGCCAGCAGCCAAGATACCGGAATCTACGAGCAGTACTTC
NA,NA,TRBJ1-1,TRBV19,CASLTADTEAFF,TGTGCCAGTCTCACGGCGGACACTGAAGCTTTCTTT
NA,NA,TRBJ1-2,TRBV6-8,CASSVGRVSRGYTF,TGTGCCAGCAGTGTGGGCAGGGTTTCTCGTGGCTACACCTTC
few,NA,TRBJ2-1,TRBV6-8,CASELGGQGNEQFF,TGTGCCAGCGAGTTAGGGGGGCAGGGCAATGAGCAGTTCTTC
NA,TRBD2,TRBJ2-5,TRBV11-3,CASSFLAGGLETQYF,TGTGCCAGCAGCTTTTTAGCGGGGGGGTTGGAGACCCAGTACTTC
NA,NA,TRBJ1-4,TRBV11-3,CASSLEYGEGEKLFF,TGTGCCAGCAGCTTAGAATACGGGGAGGGCGAAAAACTGTTTTTT
NA,NA,TRBJ1-1,TRBV11-3,CASSTLWVVGDTEAFF,TGTGCCAGCAGCACCCTATGGGTGGTGGGCGACACTGAAGCTTTCTTT
NA,TRBD1,TRBJ2-6,TRBV6-8,CASSYRRDRGYSGANVLTF,TGTGCCAGCAGTTACCGCCGAGACAGGGGGTACTCTGGGGCCAACGTCCTGACTTTC
few,NA,TRBJ2-7,TRBV11-3,CASSPGQPPYEQYF,TGTGCCAGCAGCCCCGGACAGCCACCCTACGAGCAGTACTTC
NA,TRBD2,TRBJ2-2,TRBV30,CAWRKPTSGGYTGELFF,TGTGCCTGGAGGAAACCGACTAGCGGGGGGTACACCGGGGAGCTGTTTTTT
few,TRBD1,TRBJ1-1,TRBV19,CASRPGQGSSEAFF,TGTGCCAGTAGACCGGGACAGGGCTCCTCTGAAGCTTTCTTT
NA,TRBD2,TRBJ2-5,TRBV28,CASSLASGVGTQYF,TGTGCCAGCAGTTTGGCTAGCGGGGTTGGGACCCAGTACTTC
NA,TRBD2,TRBJ2-1,TRBV6-8,CASSSGLAGAPRYNEQFF,TGTGCCAGCAGTTCGGGACTAGCGGGGGCCCCACGCTACAATGAGCAGTTCTTC
NA,NA,TRBJ1-4,TRBV5-1,CASSLGPTNEKLFF,TGCGCCAGCAGCTTGGGCCCAACTAATGAAAAACTGTTTTTT